This is a list of T cell receptor beta chains from one sample in a study of metastatic and nonmetastatic thyroid tumors. TCRdb re-called clones via MiXCR from the PCR reads. The profile shows some 84,000 clones, 8% to 9.5% of them singletons. Sequencing input: blood. The receptor source for this set is a female donor with papillary thyroid cancer or a benign thyroid nodule (not recorded which). Some clones in this sample may be carry-over from other donors' samples. Both conserved end residues are part of each CDR3. D genes are given only for firm matches. Size values are once, few and many counts, or a class for expanded clones, and some rows have none.

d_call	v_call	j_call	clone_size	cdr3_nt	cdr3_aa
.	TRBV5-1	TRBJ1-4	many	TGCGCCAGCAGCCGCGAGTCAACTAATGAAAAACTGTTTTTT	CASSRESTNEKLFF
TRBD2	TRBV7-9	TRBJ2-5	many	TGTGCCAGCAGCTTCGGCGGGGGAGAGGGAGAGACCCAGTACTTC	CASSFGGGEGETQYF
.	TRBV5-1	TRBJ2-3	many	TGCGCCAGCAGCTTGCAGGGACGACGCACAGATACGCAGTATTTT	CASSLQGRRTDTQYF
TRBD1	TRBV10-3	TRBJ1-2	many	TGTGCCATCAGTCCGGGACAGGGGAAGTGGTATGGCTACACCTTC	CAISPGQGKWYGYTF
TRBD1	TRBV3-1	TRBJ2-7	.	TGTGCCAGCAGCCCACCGGGACAGTTGGCACACGAGCAGTACTTC	CASSPPGQLAHEQYF
TRBD1	TRBV20-1	TRBJ1-5	many	TGCAGTGCTACCCCACAGGGGGCGGGACAGCCCCAGCATTTT	CSATPQGAGQPQHF
TRBD1	TRBV6-1	TRBJ1-6	many	TGTGCCAGCAGGGGGATCCTTGGGCAGGGGGGCTCACCCCTCCACTTT	CASRGILGQGGSPLHF
.	TRBV11-2	TRBJ2-5	many	TGTGCCAGCAGCTTAGGTCGGGCAGGGTCCCAAGAGACCCAGTACTTC	CASSLGRAGSQETQYF
.	TRBV9	TRBJ2-3	.	TGTGCCAGCAGCGTAGCTCTGTCCTACACAGATACGCAGTATTTT	CASSVALSYTDTQYF
.	TRBV11-2	TRBJ1-4	.	TGTGCCAGCAGCTTAGAAATTCGGGCGGCTGCAACTAATGAAAAACTGTTTTTT	CASSLEIRAAATNEKLFF
.	TRBV5-1	TRBJ2-3	many	TGCGCCAGCAGACAACTAGTCGGAGGCCCAGATACGCAGTATTTT	CASRQLVGGPDTQYF
.	TRBV7-2	TRBJ1-3	.	TGTGCCAGCAGTACCCCAGGGAGCTCTGGAAACACCATATATTTT	CASSTPGSSGNTIYF
.	TRBV28	TRBJ1-2	many	TGTGCCAGCAGCGCGACTAACTATGGCTACACCTTC	CASSATNYGYTF
.	TRBV6-5	TRBJ2-3	many	TGTGCCAGCAGTTACGCGGTCCAAACAGATACGCAGTATTTT	CASSYAVQTDTQYF
TRBD1	TRBV28	TRBJ1-5	.	TGTGCCAGCAGTCCACGGACAGGGCGTTATAGCAATCAGCCCCAGCATTTT	CASSPRTGRYSNQPQHF
.	TRBV29-1	TRBJ2-5	few	TGCAGCGTTGGGGCCAACCAAGAGACCCAGTACTTC	CSVGANQETQYF
.	TRBV7-6	TRBJ1-3	.	TGTGCCAGCAGCCTAGTCCAAGGAATAGGGGGAAACACCATATATTTT	CASSLVQGIGGNTIYF